This paragraph reports one TCR beta chain. The target of this receptor is not known. The sample holds no much larger clone one base away, and base qualities are not on file. The source of the sample is a study of blood T cell repertoires in COVID-19 (TCRdb year 2020). A note on the overall study: Samples from collaborators originated in the United States, Italy and Spain and spanned both the acute and convalescent phases of COVID-19. The material from the prospective study consisted of cDNA or gDNA derived from T cells, B-cell-depleted T cells, or PBMCs. Subjects who had been exposed to COVID-19, were actively infected with it, or had recovered from it provided the deeply sampled blood TCRbeta repertoires that made up the dataset. The repertoires were made available in a free public database intended to serve as a resource for research on the immune response to SARS-CoV-2. Samples came from the ongoing ImmuneRACE study (first 160 participants) plus 1,254 subjects from 6 global collaborators. Nearly every sample came with metadata listing a de-identified subject ID, COVID-19 status, age in years and sex. Where available, HLA class I and class II types were taken from metadata supplied by the sample provider and were not determined by assay-based typing.

TCRbeta CDR3 regions were amplified from genomic DNA by means of the immunoSEQ Assay, a bias-controlled multiplex PCR. In the source study's methods: The number of nucleated cells in each sample was estimated from the amplification of reference gene primers within the assay. To quantify the absolute abundance of each unique TCRbeta CDR3 rearrangement, sequence reads were collapsed and filtered. For each sample, productive Simpson clonality was calculated as the square root of Simpson's diversity index across productive rearrangements. In its TCRdb copy, this immuneACCESS table keeps in-frame sequences only and misses some clones. Where compared with another copy, unresolved V genes explain less than half of these, and the others have no known cause. The DNA gave D and trimming, while V, J and clone size come from that table. The sample profile shows 350,000 to 450,000 clones; around 87% of them were found once. The top ten constitute about 2% of the sample.

At the junction V is shortened by 4 bases and J by 5 bases; bases outside the gene matches: 7. Via the germline V gene, CDR1 is SGHDN and CDR2 FVKESK. From cysteine to phenylalanine, the CDR3 is 15 amino acids long. This entry keeps only the CDR3 DNA: 45 bases, framed from base 1. The research as a whole found: How much clinical and demographic metadata was included differed by source and by participant, and the metadata was provided uncurated.

One collaborating source in Seattle enrolled patients while the patients were actively infected and followed the patients over time throughout the course of disease. Collaborating institutions collected whole blood in K2EDTA tubes following their own protocols. For TCRbeta analysis, collaborators shipped samples as frozen whole blood, isolated PBMCs, or DNA extracted from either of those sample types. The receptor chain draws on TRBV14 and TRBJ2-3; the central 9 bases match TRBD1. This TCR derives from an older woman with COVID-19, enrolled during active disease. Sequencing input: peripheral blood. The CDR3 region has the sequence CASSRSDRGIDTQYF. DNA sequence: TGTGCCAGCAGCCGATCGGACAGGGGAATAGATACGCAGTATTTT.